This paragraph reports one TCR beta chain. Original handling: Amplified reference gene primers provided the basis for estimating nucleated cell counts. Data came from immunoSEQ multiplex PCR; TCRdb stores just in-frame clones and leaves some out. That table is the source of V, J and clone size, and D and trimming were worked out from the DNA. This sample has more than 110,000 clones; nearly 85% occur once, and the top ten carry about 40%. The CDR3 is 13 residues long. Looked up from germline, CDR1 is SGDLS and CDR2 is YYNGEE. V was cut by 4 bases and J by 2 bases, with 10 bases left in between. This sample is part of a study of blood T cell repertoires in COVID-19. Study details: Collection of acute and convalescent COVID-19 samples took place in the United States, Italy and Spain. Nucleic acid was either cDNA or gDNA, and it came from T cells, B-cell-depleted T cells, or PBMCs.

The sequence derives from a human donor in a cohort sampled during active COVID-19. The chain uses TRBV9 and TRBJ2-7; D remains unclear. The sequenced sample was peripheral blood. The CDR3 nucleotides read TGTGCCAGCAGCTCCTCCGACACCTACGAGCAGTACTTC. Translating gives CASSSSDTYEQYF.